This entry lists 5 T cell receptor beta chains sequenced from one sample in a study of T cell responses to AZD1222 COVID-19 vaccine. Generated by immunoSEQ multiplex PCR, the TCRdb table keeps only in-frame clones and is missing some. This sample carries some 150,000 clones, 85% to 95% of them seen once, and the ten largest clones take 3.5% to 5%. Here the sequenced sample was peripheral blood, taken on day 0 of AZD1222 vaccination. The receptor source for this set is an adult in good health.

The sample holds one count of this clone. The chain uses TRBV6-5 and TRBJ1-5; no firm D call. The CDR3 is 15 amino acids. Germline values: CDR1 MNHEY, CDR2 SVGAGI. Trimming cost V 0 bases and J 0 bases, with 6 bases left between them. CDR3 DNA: TGTGCCAGCAGTTACTCGTTTGGTAGCAATCAGCCCCAGCATTTT. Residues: CASSYSFGSNQPQHF.

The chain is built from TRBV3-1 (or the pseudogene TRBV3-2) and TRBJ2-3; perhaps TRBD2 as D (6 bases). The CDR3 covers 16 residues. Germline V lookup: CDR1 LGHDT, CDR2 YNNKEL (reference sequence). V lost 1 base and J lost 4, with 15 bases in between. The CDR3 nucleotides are TGTGCCAGCAGCCAAGGGGAGGCGGACGTGGCAGATACGCAGTATTTT. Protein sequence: CASSQGEADVADTQYF.

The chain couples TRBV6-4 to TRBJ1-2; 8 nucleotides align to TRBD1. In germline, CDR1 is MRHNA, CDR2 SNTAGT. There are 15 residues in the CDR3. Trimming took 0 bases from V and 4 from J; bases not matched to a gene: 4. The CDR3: CASSDSGQGAYGYTF. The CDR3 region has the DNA TGTGCCAGCAGTGACTCTGGACAGGGAGCCTATGGCTACACCTTC.

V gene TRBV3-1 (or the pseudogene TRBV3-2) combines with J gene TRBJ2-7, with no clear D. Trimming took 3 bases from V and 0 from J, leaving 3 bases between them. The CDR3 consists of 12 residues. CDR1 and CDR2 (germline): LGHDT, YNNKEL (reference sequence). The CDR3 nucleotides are TGTGCCAGCAGCCAGGACTCCTACGAGCAGTACTTC. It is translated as CASSQDSYEQYF.

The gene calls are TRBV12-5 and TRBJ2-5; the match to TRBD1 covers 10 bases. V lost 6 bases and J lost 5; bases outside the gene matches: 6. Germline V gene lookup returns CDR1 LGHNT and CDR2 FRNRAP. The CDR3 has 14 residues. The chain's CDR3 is CASGTGQGKETQYF. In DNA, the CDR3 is TGTGCTAGTGGCACGGGACAGGGGAAGGAGACCCAGTACTTC.